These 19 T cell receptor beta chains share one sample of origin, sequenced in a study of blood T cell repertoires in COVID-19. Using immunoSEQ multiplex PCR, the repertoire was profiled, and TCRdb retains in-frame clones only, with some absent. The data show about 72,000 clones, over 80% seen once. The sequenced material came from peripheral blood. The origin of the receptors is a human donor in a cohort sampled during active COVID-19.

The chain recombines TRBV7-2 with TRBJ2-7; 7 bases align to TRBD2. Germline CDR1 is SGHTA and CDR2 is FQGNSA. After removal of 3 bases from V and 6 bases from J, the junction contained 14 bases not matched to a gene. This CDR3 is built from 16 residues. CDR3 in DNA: TGTGCCAGCAGCTTGGGAGGGACGGCCGGTGGGCGCGAGCAGTACTTC. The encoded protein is CASSLGGTAGGREQYF.

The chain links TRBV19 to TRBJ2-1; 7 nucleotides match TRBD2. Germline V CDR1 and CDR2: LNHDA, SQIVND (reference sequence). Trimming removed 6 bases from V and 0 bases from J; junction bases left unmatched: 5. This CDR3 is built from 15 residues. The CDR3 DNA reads TGTGCCAGTAGGGTGGGGGGGTCCTCCTACAATGAGCAGTTCTTC. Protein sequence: CASRVGGSSYNEQFF.

The CDR3 protein is CASSPGRDSGGQETQYF. DNA of the CDR3: TGTGCCAGCAGCCCGGGCCGGGACAGTGGTGGCCAAGAGACCCAGTACTTC. This rearrangement joins TRBV7-9 to TRBJ2-5; 7 bases fit TRBD1. V lost 5 bases, J lost 1 base, and 13 bases stayed unmatched. In germline, CDR1 is SEHNR, CDR2 FQNEAQ (reference sequence). This CDR3 has 17 residues.

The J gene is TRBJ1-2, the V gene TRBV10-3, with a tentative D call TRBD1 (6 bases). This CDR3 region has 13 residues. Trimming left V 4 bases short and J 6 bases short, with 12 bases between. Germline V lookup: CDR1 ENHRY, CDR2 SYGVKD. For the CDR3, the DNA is TGTGCCATCAGTGGGGAGGGGGAAAATGGCTACACCTTC. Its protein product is CAISGEGENGYTF.

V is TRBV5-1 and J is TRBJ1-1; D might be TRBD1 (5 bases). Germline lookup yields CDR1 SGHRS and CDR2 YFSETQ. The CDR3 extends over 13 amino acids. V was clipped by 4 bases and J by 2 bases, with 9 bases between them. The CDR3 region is CASSDQGNTEAFF. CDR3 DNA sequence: TGCGCCAGCAGCGACCAGGGCAACACTGAAGCTTTCTTT.

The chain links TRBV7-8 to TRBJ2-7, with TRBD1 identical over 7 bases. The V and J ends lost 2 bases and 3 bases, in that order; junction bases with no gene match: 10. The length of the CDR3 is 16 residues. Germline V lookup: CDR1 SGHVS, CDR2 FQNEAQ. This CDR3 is CASSLSTGERLYEQYF. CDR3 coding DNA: TGTGCCAGCAGCTTATCCACAGGGGAGCGCCTCTACGAGCAGTACTTC.

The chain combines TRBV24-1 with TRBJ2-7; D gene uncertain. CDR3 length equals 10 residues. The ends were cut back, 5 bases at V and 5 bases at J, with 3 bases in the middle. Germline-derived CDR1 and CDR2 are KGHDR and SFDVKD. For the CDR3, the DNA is TGTGCCACCAGTGCCAACGAGCAGTACTTC. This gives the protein CATSANEQYF.

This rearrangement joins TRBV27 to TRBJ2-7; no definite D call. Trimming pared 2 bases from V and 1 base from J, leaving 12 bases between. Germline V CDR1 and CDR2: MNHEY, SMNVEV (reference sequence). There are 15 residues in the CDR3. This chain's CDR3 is CASSLTAGPSYEQYF. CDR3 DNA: TGTGCCAGCAGTTTAACGGCAGGCCCGTCCTACGAGCAGTACTTC.

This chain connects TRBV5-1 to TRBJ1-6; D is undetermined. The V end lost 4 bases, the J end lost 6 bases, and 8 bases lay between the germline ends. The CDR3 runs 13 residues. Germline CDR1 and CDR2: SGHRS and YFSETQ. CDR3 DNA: TGCGCCAGCAGCCTCCCTAGTAATTCACCCCTCCACTTT. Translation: CASSLPSNSPLHF.

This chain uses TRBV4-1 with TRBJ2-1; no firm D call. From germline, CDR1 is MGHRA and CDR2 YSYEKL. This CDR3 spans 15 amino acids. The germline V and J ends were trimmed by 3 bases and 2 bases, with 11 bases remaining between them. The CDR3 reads CASSQSSSAYNEQFF. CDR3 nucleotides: TGCGCCAGCAGCCAGAGTAGCTCGGCCTACAATGAGCAGTTCTTC.

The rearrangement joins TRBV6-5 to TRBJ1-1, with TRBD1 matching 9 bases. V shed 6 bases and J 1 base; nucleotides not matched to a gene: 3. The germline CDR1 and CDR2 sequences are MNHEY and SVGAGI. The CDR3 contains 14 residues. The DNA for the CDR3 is TGTGCCAGCAGAAAGGGACAGGGGAACACTGAAGCTTTCTTT. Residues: CASRKGQGNTEAFF.

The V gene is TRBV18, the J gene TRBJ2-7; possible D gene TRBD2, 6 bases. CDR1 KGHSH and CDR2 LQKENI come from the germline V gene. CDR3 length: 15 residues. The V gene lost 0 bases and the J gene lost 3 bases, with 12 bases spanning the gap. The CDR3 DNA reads TGTGCCAGCTCACCACCTCCTGGCGGGGTCTACGAGCAGTACTTC. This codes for CASSPPPGGVYEQYF.

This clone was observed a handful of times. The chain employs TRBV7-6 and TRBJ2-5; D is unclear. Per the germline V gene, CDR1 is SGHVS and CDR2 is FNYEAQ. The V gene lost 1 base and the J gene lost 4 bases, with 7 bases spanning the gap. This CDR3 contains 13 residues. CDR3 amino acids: CASSLGTGETQYF. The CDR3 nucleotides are TGTGCCAGCAGCTTAGGCACGGGAGAGACCCAGTACTTC.

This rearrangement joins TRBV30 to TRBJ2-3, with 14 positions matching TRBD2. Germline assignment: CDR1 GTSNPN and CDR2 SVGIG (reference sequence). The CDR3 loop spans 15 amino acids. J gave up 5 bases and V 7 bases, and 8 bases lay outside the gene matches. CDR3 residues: CASGGLAGVRDTQYF. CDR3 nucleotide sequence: TGTGCCTCCGGGGGACTAGCGGGAGTCAGAGATACGCAGTATTTT.

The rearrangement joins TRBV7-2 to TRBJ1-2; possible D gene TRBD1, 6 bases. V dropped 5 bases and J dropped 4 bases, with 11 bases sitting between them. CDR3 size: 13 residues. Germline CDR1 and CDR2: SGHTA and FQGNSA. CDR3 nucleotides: TGTGCCAGCAGCCCCCGGACAGTCTATGGCTACACCTTC. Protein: CASSPRTVYGYTF. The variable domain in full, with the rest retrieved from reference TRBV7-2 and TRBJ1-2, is GAGVSQSPSNKVTEKGKDVELRCDPISGHTALYWYRQSLGQGLEFLIYFQGNSAPDKSGLPSDRFSAERTGGSVSTLTIQRTQQEDSAVYLCASSPRTVYGYTFGSGTRLTVV.

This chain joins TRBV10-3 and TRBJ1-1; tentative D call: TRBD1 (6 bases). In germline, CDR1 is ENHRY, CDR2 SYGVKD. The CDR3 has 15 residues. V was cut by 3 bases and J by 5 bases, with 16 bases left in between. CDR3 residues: CAISESQGVITEAFF. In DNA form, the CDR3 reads TGTGCCATCAGTGAATCACAGGGTGTGATAACTGAAGCTTTCTTT.

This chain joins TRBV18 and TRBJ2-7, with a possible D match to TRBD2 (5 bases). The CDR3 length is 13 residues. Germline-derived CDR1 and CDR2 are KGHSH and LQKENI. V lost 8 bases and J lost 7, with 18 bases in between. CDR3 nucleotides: TGTGCCAGCCCTCTGTCGGAGGCTGAGGAGCAGTACTTC. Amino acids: CASPLSEAEEQYF.

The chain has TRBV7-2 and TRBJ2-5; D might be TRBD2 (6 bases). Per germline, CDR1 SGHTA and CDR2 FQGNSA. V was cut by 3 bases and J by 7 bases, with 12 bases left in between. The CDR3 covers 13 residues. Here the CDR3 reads CASSLEGLGTQYF. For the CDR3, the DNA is TGTGCCAGCAGCTTGGAGGGGCTGGGGACCCAGTACTTC.

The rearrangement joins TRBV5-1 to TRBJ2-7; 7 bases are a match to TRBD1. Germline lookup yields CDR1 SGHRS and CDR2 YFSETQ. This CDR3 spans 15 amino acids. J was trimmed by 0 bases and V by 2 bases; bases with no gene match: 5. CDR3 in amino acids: CASSFDRASSYEQYF. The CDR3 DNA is TGCGCCAGCAGCTTCGACAGGGCCTCCTCCTACGAGCAGTACTTC.